These 10 T cell receptor beta chains share one sample of origin, sequenced in a study of CD8 T cells in ankylosing spondylitis. Study-level results: What appeared characteristic of ankylosing spondylitis blood was a TCR beta motif of under 10 highly homologous variants.

Via MiXCR, TCRdb re-called the 5' RACE reads, giving one row per CDR3 protein. The sample lists around 450,000 distinct CDR3 sequences, 20% to 30% occurring once. These receptors' targets are unknown. Sequencing input: blood, either unsorted or a sorted T cell fraction (not recorded which). These receptors were taken from a male donor with ankylosing spondylitis.

This rearrangement joins TRBV30 to TRBJ1-1; 7 nucleotides line up with TRBD1. The trim removed 4 bases at V and 5 bases at J, leaving 10 bases unmatched. The CDR3 runs to 14 residues. Germline V gene data show CDR1 as GTSNPN and CDR2 as SVGIG (reference sequence). The CDR3 reads CAWTNVRGSTEAFF. The CDR3 DNA reads as TGTGCCTGGACAAATGTCAGGGGGTCAACTGAAGCTTTCTTT.

The J gene is TRBJ1-2, the V gene TRBV7-2; a possible D gene is TRBD1 (5 bases). V lost 1 base and J 6 bases, leaving 9 bases between the germline ends. The CDR3 is 13 residues long. CDR1 is SGHTA and CDR2 is FQGNSA in the germline V gene. CDR3 region: CASSLVRDDGYTF. In nucleotides, the CDR3 is TGTGCCAGCAGCTTAGTCAGGGATGATGGCTACACCTTC.

V and J are TRBV29-1 and TRBJ2-7; 14 bases agree with TRBD2. Germline V gene lookup returns CDR1 SQVTM and CDR2 ANQGSEA. There are 14 residues in the CDR3. The ends lost 2 bases at V and 4 bases at J; junction bases unmatched: 1. CDR3: CSVERLAGGYEQYF. The CDR3 DNA reads TGCAGCGTTGAAAGACTAGCGGGAGGGTACGAGCAGTACTTC.

The chain combines TRBV2 with TRBJ1-2, with D uncertain. Germline lookup yields CDR1 SNHLY and CDR2 FYNNEI. V was shortened by 2 bases and J by 8 bases, with 15 bases between the two germline ends. CDR3 length: 14 residues. CDR3 coding DNA: TGTGCCAGCAGTGAAAGAAGCCTTTCTGGGGGCTACACCTTC. It specifies CASSERSLSGGYTF. The full variable domain, rest sourced from reference TRBV2 and TRBJ1-2, is EPEVTQTPSHQVTQMGQEVILRCVPISNHLYFYWYRQILGQKVEFLVSFYNNEISEKSEIFDDQFSVERPDGSNFTLKIRSTKLEDSAMYFCASSERSLSGGYTFGSGTRLTVV.

Only a few counts were recorded for this clonotype. The chain is built from TRBV5-1 and TRBJ1-5; no definite D call. CDR1 and CDR2 from the germline V gene are SGHRS and YFSETQ. Trimming removed 3 bases at V and 5 bases at J, with 9 bases between. The CDR3 is 13 residues long. CDR3 region: CASSSEPDQPQHF. The CDR3 DNA follows: TGCGCCAGCAGCTCGGAACCAGATCAGCCCCAGCATTTT. The complete variable domain, with remaining parts taken from reference TRBV5-1 and TRBJ1-5, reads KAGVTQTPRYLIKTRGQQVTLSCSPISGHRSVSWYQQTPGQGLQFLFEYFSETQRNKGNFPGRFSGRQFSNSRSEMNVSTLELGDSALYLCASSSEPDQPQHFGDGTRLSIL.

This chain uses TRBV7-2 with TRBJ2-2; TRBD1 agrees at 12 bases. The germline gives CDR1 SGHTA, CDR2 FQGNSA. The V and J ends lost 0 bases and 6 bases, in that order; junction bases with no gene match: 5. There are 17 residues in the CDR3. The DNA for the CDR3 is TGTGCCAGCAGCTTAGCGTGGGACAGGGGGCTGTCCGGGGAGCTGTTTTTT. This encodes CASSLAWDRGLSGELFF.

This chain joins TRBV20-1 and TRBJ2-3; the D is unclear. CDR1 and CDR2 from the germline V gene are DFQATT and SNEGSKA (reference sequence). There are 11 residues in the CDR3. V lost 5 bases and J 3 bases, leaving 6 bases between the germline ends. The CDR3 region is CSALRTDTQYF. The CDR3 DNA reads TGCAGTGCTCTTAGGACAGATACGCAGTATTTT.

The table lists this clonotype with a few counts. V gene TRBV7-9 combines with J gene TRBJ2-7, with D possibly being TRBD1 (6 bases). The CDR3 is 13 amino acids. Germline assignment: CDR1 SEHNR and CDR2 FQNEAQ (reference sequence). Between the trimmed V and J ends, which lost 4 bases and 2 bases, there was a span of 9 bases. The CDR3 DNA is TGTGCCAGCAGCTATAGACAGGCCTACGAGCAGTACTTC. This gives the protein CASSYRQAYEQYF.

V gene TRBV18 combines with J gene TRBJ2-1; no definite D call. The CDR3 is 16 residues long. Germline V gene data show CDR1 as KGHSH and CDR2 as LQKENI. V gave up 0 bases and J gave up 9 bases, with 18 bases separating them. In DNA form, the CDR3 reads TGTGCCAGCTCACCACCTCGTGCAGAACAATGGGGTGAGCAGTTCTTC. Protein: CASSPPRAEQWGEQFF.

In its sample, this clonotype was seen a few times. The chain joins TRBV7-8 to TRBJ1-2; 10 nucleotides align to TRBD1. This CDR3 has 14 residues. Germline CDR1 reads SGHVS; CDR2 reads FQNEAQ. V lost 9 bases and J lost 4; bases outside the gene matches: 8. Here the CDR3 reads CASGGQGVSYGYTF. CDR3 bases: TGTGCCAGTGGAGGACAGGGGGTCTCCTATGGCTACACCTTC.